This section outlines one T cell receptor (beta chain) sequence together with its context. Antigen specificity is unknown. Other DNA sequences in this sample translate to the same CDR3. The entry originates in a study of T cell responses to AZD1222 COVID-19 vaccine. Findings of the study overall: CD4 TCRs linked to vaccination spanned spike, dominating at 160-218 and 743-854. Donors skewed white British and female; clonal diversity was possibly underestimated.

The study pooled second doses at about 4 or about 12 weeks. The assay was immunoSEQ multiplex PCR, and TCRdb's table has in-frame clones only and misses some. The sample lists tens of thousands of clones, 81% occurring once. The CDR3 has 14 residues. CDR1 and CDR2 from the germline V gene are SGDLS and YYNGEE. Trimming pared 0 bases from V and 0 bases from J, leaving 4 bases between. Source: peripheral blood, taken 28 days after the second AZD1222 dose. The gene calls are TRBV9 and TRBJ2-1, with D unclear. The sequence came from an adult who received the AZD1222 COVID-19 vaccine. CDR3: CASSVGSSYNEQFF. The CDR3, as DNA: TGTGCCAGCAGCGTAGGCAGCTCCTACAATGAGCAGTTCTTC.